This T cell receptor beta chain emerged from a study of cytomegalovirus exposure and HLA in healthy donors. About the study: Among the roughly 430 genotyped donors, about 81% were placed in the Caucasian-associated ancestry cluster. Study-wide results and caveats: Most observed TCR sequences were rare, whereas some public TCRs were detected in many donors. The study designated about 160 TCR beta chains cytomegalovirus-associated.

With 60 Vbeta and 13 Jbeta primers, the PCR was carried out. Assay: immunoSEQ multiplex PCR; the TCRdb copy retains only in-frame clones and omits some. The table shows approximately 130,000 clones, with 60% to 85% occurring only once. In germline, CDR1 is SGHDT, CDR2 YYEEEE. The CDR3 has 15 amino acids. Trimming removed 6 bases from V and 3 bases from J, with 16 bases in between. Notes on this clone: Its antigen is unidentified.

Sequenced input: PBMCs. The chain is built from TRBV5-6 and TRBJ2-1; tentative D call: TRBD2 (6 bases). The sequence came from a middle-aged woman in good health and CMV-seronegative. The chain's CDR3 is CASNLWWGDYNEQFF. The CDR3 DNA reads TGTGCCAGCAACCTTTGGTGGGGGGACTACAATGAGCAGTTCTTC.